This TCR beta chain was recovered during a study of OX40 agonist ivuxolimab in advanced cancers. Background on the study: Patients were dosed with the agonistic anti-OX40 (CD134) antibody ivuxolimab. Males comprised 82.7% of the group, whose mean age was approximately 60 years (range roughly 20 to 90). Study findings and constraints: Normalized expansion of T-cell clones was also low for some nonresponders. Partly responding patients at 0.1-3.0 mg/kg showed some of the smallest clonal expansion.

Method: immunoSEQ multiplex PCR; TCRdb's copy keeps in-frame clones and lacks some. Of tens of thousands of clones in the sample, 90% to 95% were seen once. Notes on this clone: What it binds is unknown.

The germline CDR1 and CDR2 sequences are SGHDT and YYEEEE. The CDR3 is 16 residues long. Trimming at V came to 4 bases and at J to 7 bases, leaving 16 bases not matched to a gene. The sample in question was CD4+ or CD8+ T cells sorted from blood, obtained in a trial of the OX40 agonist ivuxolimab. The chain couples TRBV5-6 to TRBJ1-1; 7 bases align to TRBD1. The source is an adult with an advanced solid tumor such as melanoma, head and neck, liver or kidney cancer. This chain's CDR3 is CASSAADRRRQGEAFF. CDR3 in DNA: TGTGCCAGCAGCGCGGCGGACAGGAGGCGGCAGGGTGAAGCTTTCTTT.